What follows are 22 T cell receptor beta chains derived from one specimen sequenced in a study of T cells in Graves' hyperthyroidism and ophthalmopathy. The CDR3 regions of TCR beta were amplified from RNA transcripts. The HTBI primer set was used in a first-round RT-PCR of the TCR CDR3. TCRdb processed the multiplex PCR reads anew with MiXCR; each CDR3 protein has one entry. The sample holds 300,000 to 400,000 distinct CDR3 sequences, 15% to 20% seen once. The source material was blood. The receptors stem from a woman aged 45-65 years with Graves' hyperthyroidism.

This clonotype has more than one count but fewer than ten. The V and J genes are TRBV3-1 and TRBJ1-6, with D uncertain. Germline V CDR1 and CDR2: LGHDT, YNNKEL (reference sequence). The CDR3 is 13 residues long. V was shortened by 6 bases and J by 7 bases, with 10 bases between the two germline ends. The CDR3 is CASRLIVNSPLHF. As DNA, the CDR3 is TGTGCCAGCAGGCTGATTGTAAATTCACCCCTCCACTTT.

CDR3 amino acids: CASSTTITGDTGELFF. The CDR3 DNA is TGTGCCAGTAGTACCACAATAACAGGGGACACCGGGGAGCTGTTTTTT. V and J are TRBV19 and TRBJ2-2, with 7 bases fitting TRBD1. Trimming removed 4 bases from V and 3 bases from J; junction bases left unmatched: 8. This CDR3 spans 16 amino acids. Per germline, CDR1 LNHDA and CDR2 SQIVND (reference sequence). The variable domain in full, with the rest retrieved from reference TRBV19 and TRBJ2-2, is DGGITQSPKYLFRKEGQNVTLSCEQNLNHDAMYWYRQDPGQGLRLIYYSQIVNDFQKGDIAEGYSVSREKKESFPLTVTSAQKNPTAFYLCASSTTITGDTGELFFGEGSRLTVL.

The V call is TRBV7-9, the J call TRBJ1-6, with D hard to call. This CDR3 has 14 residues. Germline CDR1 and CDR2: SEHNR and FQNEAQ (reference sequence). V was trimmed by 6 bases and J by 3 bases, leaving 9 bases between them. The CDR3 DNA is TGTGCCAGCAGGGGGAGAAACTATAATTCACCCCTCCACTTT. Translating it yields CASRGRNYNSPLHF.

This clonotype was found many times. The chain employs TRBV20-1 and TRBJ2-3; D could derive from TRBD1 or TRBD2 (5 bases each). Germline V gene sequence: CDR1 DFQATT, CDR2 SNEGSKA (reference sequence). Between the trimmed V and J ends, which lost 6 bases and 2 bases, there was a span of 15 bases. The CDR3 contains 14 residues. The CDR3 coding sequence is TGCAGTGCCCCGAGGGACCTAAACACAGATACGCAGTATTTT. Protein: CSAPRDLNTDTQYF.

This clonotype was observed a handful of times. The chain recombines TRBV24-1 with TRBJ2-2; D remains ambiguous. V lost 4 bases to trimming and J lost 5 bases, with 7 bases between them. This CDR3 region has 13 residues. Germline lookup yields CDR1 KGHDR and CDR2 SFDVKD. As DNA, the CDR3 is TGTGCCACCAGTGACCCCGCTACCGGGGAGCTGTTTTTT. It translates to CATSDPATGELFF.

This clonotype was detected only a few times. The chain recombines TRBV4-2 with TRBJ2-7; 7 bases fit TRBD2. Germline CDR1 is LGHNA and CDR2 is YNFKEQ. J gave up 6 bases and V 0 bases, and 5 bases lay outside the gene matches. The CDR3 length is 14 residues. The CDR3 nucleotides are TGTGCCAGCAGCCAAGATTGGGGGGGATGCGAGCAGTACTTC. Protein product: CASSQDWGGCEQYF.

The sample holds a few counts of this clonotype. With a much larger clone just one base away, this may be a read error. The chain joins TRBV4-2 to TRBJ1-3, with unresolved D. V gave up 0 bases and J gave up 2 bases, with 5 bases separating them. This CDR3 comprises 14 residues. Germline V lookup: CDR1 LGHNA, CDR2 YNFKEQ. CDR3 loop: CASSQDLAGNTIYF. In DNA form, the CDR3 reads TGTGCCAGCAGCCAAGATCTAGCTGGAAACACCATATATTTT.

At least ten counts were recorded for this clonotype. The V gene is TRBV20-1, the J gene TRBJ1-1, with 7 bases that match TRBD1. The CDR3 consists of 14 residues. CDR1 DFQATT and CDR2 SNEGSKA come from the germline V gene (reference sequence). Trimming took 4 bases from V and 1 from J; bases not matched to a gene: 6. This CDR3 is CSAKRGRGNTEAFF. CDR3 DNA: TGCAGTGCTAAAAGGGGGCGGGGGAACACTGAAGCTTTCTTT.

This clonotype was picked up many times. The V call is TRBV6-1, the J call TRBJ1-5, with TRBD1 as a possible D gene (5 bases). CDR1 is MNHNS, CDR2 SASEGT, per germline. This CDR3 region has 15 residues. With 4 bases removed from V and 0 bases from J, the gap between germline ends came to 10 bases. CDR3 sequence reads: CASSGTSDSNQPQHF. CDR3 bases: TGTGCCAGCAGTGGGACAAGTGATAGCAATCAGCCCCAGCATTTT.

V is TRBV4-1 and J is TRBJ1-1; D is uncertain. Between the trimmed V and J ends, which lost 1 base and 5 bases, there was a span of 8 bases. CDR1 is MGHRA and CDR2 is YSYEKL in the germline V gene. CDR3 size: 13 residues. The chain's CDR3 is CASSQARETEAFF. Written as DNA, the CDR3 is TGCGCCAGCAGCCAAGCCCGGGAGACTGAAGCTTTCTTT.

The gene calls are TRBV7-8 and TRBJ1-2; D remains ambiguous. Between the trimmed V and J ends, which lost 0 bases and 4 bases, there was a span of 9 bases. The germline V gene has CDR1 SGHVS and CDR2 FQNEAQ. The CDR3 has 14 residues. The CDR3 loop reads CASSLAGLRYGYTF. DNA for the CDR3: TGTGCCAGCAGCTTAGCAGGGCTTCGCTATGGCTACACCTTC.

The chain has TRBV19 and TRBJ2-3; D unresolved. Germline CDR1 reads LNHDA; CDR2 reads SQIVND (reference sequence). The CDR3 consists of 13 residues. The V end lost 8 bases, the J end lost 5 bases, and 14 bases lay between the germline ends. The CDR3 spells CASRPLFGDTQYF. In DNA, the CDR3 is TGTGCCAGTCGTCCCCTCTTTGGAGATACGCAGTATTTT.

The rearrangement joins TRBV7-3 to TRBJ2-1; 7 positions agree with TRBD2. The CDR3 totals 17 residues. Germline CDR1 and CDR2: SGHTA and FQGTGA. V lost 2 bases to trimming and J lost 1 base; unmatched junction nucleotides: 8. CDR3 in DNA: TGTGCCAGCAGCTTAGGAGGGAGCGGGAAGTCCTACAATGAGCAGTTCTTC. Amino acid sequence: CASSLGGSGKSYNEQFF.

This clonotype was seen ten or more times. This rearrangement joins TRBV11-2 to TRBJ1-2; D is ambiguous. V shed 1 base and J shed 4 bases, with 7 bases lying between them. CDR1 is SGHAT, CDR2 FQNNGV, per germline. The CDR3 has 13 residues. The CDR3 loop is CASSLGTIYGYTF. DNA of the CDR3: TGTGCCAGCAGCTTAGGGACCATCTATGGCTACACCTTC.

Remarks on this clonotype: Here the CDR3 omits its conserved ending phenylalanine or tryptophan, so a read error is the likely source. The V gene is TRBV20-1, the J gene TRBJ2-2; a weak D match, TRBD1 (5 bases). CDR1 DFQATT and CDR2 SNEGSKA come from the germline V gene (reference sequence). This CDR3 region has 14 residues. Trimming pared 5 bases from V and 3 bases from J, leaving 13 bases between. CDR3 nucleotide sequence: TGCAGTGCTCGAGGACATTGGGACACCGGGGAGCTGTTTCTT. Protein: CSARGHWDTGELFL.

The rearrangement uses TRBV20-1 and TRBJ2-1; TRBD1 matches 9 bases. Germline loops: CDR1 DFQATT, CDR2 SNEGSKA (reference sequence). This CDR3 contains 13 residues. Trimming took 7 bases from V and 6 from J; bases not matched to a gene: 7. CDR3 sequence: CSGTGTGINEQFF. CDR3 nucleotides: TGCAGTGGTACCGGGACAGGGATCAATGAGCAGTTCTTC.

This clonotype was detected many times. The chain is built from TRBV5-1 and TRBJ2-1, with D perhaps being TRBD1 or TRBD2 (5 bases each). V was trimmed by 2 bases and J by 0 bases, leaving 12 bases between them. Germline lookup yields CDR1 SGHRS and CDR2 YFSETQ. This CDR3 has 16 amino acids. CDR3 coding DNA: TGCGCCAGCAGCTTAGGGACCCTCAGCTCCTACAATGAGCAGTTCTTC. This encodes CASSLGTLSSYNEQFF.

The CDR3 loop is CASSVLGRGSYNEQFF. DNA of the CDR3: TGTGCCAGCAGCGTACTCGGGAGAGGATCCTACAATGAGCAGTTCTTC. The chain has TRBV9 and TRBJ2-1; possible D gene TRBD2, 6 bases. The V gene lost 1 base and the J gene lost 1 base, with 12 bases spanning the gap. The CDR3 spans 16 residues. Germline-derived CDR1 and CDR2 are SGDLS and YYNGEE.

This clonotype appeared a few times. The gene calls are TRBV7-9 and TRBJ1-5, with D unresolved. V was cut by 4 bases and J by 0 bases, with 16 bases left in between. The germline CDR1 and CDR2 sequences are SEHNR and FQNEAQ (reference sequence). This CDR3 comprises 17 residues. This CDR3 is CASSSAQRTDSNQPQHF. The DNA of the CDR3 is TGTGCCAGCAGCTCAGCCCAAAGGACGGATAGCAATCAGCCCCAGCATTTT.

In this sample, this clonotype turned up many times. The chain combines TRBV10-2 with TRBJ2-7, with TRBD1 matching 9 bases. CDR1 is WSHSY and CDR2 is SAAADI in the germline V gene. Trimming took 3 bases from V and 3 from J; bases not matched to a gene: 6. The CDR3 consists of 15 residues. The CDR3 DNA sequence: TGCGCCAGCAGTGAATTTGGGACAGGGAACTACGAGCAGTACGTC. Residues: CASSEFGTGNYEQYV.

This clonotype occurred a few times. V is TRBV2 and J is TRBJ1-1; D is unclear. The CDR3 contains 12 residues. Per germline, CDR1 SNHLY and CDR2 FYNNEI. The V end lost 2 bases, the J end lost 10 bases, and 11 bases lay between the germline ends. CDR3 region: CASSESGLGAFF. CDR3 coding DNA: TGTGCCAGCAGTGAATCGGGATTAGGAGCTTTCTTT.

The V gene is TRBV29-1, the J gene TRBJ2-2; D is ambiguous. The CDR3 has 14 residues. Germline-derived CDR1 and CDR2 are SQVTM and ANQGSEA. Trimming left V 4 bases short and J 2 bases short, with 11 bases between. The CDR3 is CSVVLFSNTGELFF. CDR3 DNA sequence: TGCAGCGTTGTCCTGTTTTCTAACACCGGGGAGCTGTTTTTT.